These T cell receptor beta chains were read from a single sample in a study of beta chain features in type 1 diabetes. Generated by immunoSEQ multiplex PCR, the TCRdb table keeps only in-frame clones and is missing some. Of a few hundred thousand clones listed, roughly 13% are singletons. Sequencing input: naive CD4+ T cells from blood. Source of these receptors: a woman in her late teens or twenties with type 1 diabetes. The CDR3 runs from the conserved cysteine through the conserved F or W. D genes are given only for firm matches. Where a row states a size, it is once, few, many or the class of an expanded clone; other rows omit it.

CDR3aa,CDR3nt,abundance,j_gene,d_gene,v_gene
CASSWGLAGGPDTQYF,TGCGCCAGCAGCTGGGGACTAGCGGGAGGGCCAGATACGCAGTATTTT,few,TRBJ2-3,TRBD2,TRBV5-1
CASSQPGTGYNEQFF,TGTGCCAGCAGTCAACCCGGGACAGGGTACAATGAGCAGTTCTTC,.,TRBJ2-1,TRBD1,TRBV28
CASSLDGGLYGYTF,TGTGCCAGCAGCTTAGACGGGGGACTCTATGGCTACACCTTC,.,TRBJ1-2,.,TRBV7-3
CASSILQDVAGTRSNEQFF,TGTGCCAGTAGTATCCTGCAGGACGTGGCCGGGACTAGGTCCAATGAGCAGTTCTTC,few,TRBJ2-1,TRBD2,TRBV19
CASSLTDTQYF,TGTGCCAGCAGCCTCACAGATACGCAGTATTTT,.,TRBJ2-3,.,TRBV5-4
CASSPTADNQPQHF,TGTGCCAGCAGCCCGACGGCGGACAATCAGCCCCAGCATTTT,few,TRBJ1-5,.,TRBV7-9
CASSSQGVRETQYF,TGTGCCAGCAGTTCGCAGGGGGTGAGAGAGACCCAGTACTTC,.,TRBJ2-5,TRBD1,TRBV28
CASSQTSGDTQYF,TGTGCCAGTAGTCAGACTAGCGGGGATACGCAGTATTTT,.,TRBJ2-3,TRBD2,TRBV19
CASSKYATNEKLFF,TGTGCCAGCAGTAAATATGCAACTAATGAAAAACTGTTTTTT,.,TRBJ1-4,.,TRBV9
CASSLAFVEQFF,TGTGCCAGCAGCTTAGCCTTTGTGGAGCAGTTCTTC,few,TRBJ2-1,.,TRBV11-2
CAWSPRGEQFF,TGTGCCTGGAGCCCCCGGGGTGAGCAGTTCTTC,few,TRBJ2-1,.,TRBV30
CASSRSATNEKLFF,TGTGCCAGCAGTCGGAGCGCAACTAATGAAAAACTGTTTTTT,few,TRBJ1-4,.,TRBV27
CASSQGVKKTF,TGTGCCAGCAGCCAAGGAGTTAAAAAAACCTTC,.,TRBJ1-2,.,TRBV14
CASSHWESSNEQFF,TGTGCCAGCAGCCATTGGGAGTCATCCAATGAGCAGTTCTTC,.,TRBJ2-1,.,TRBV7-2
CASSKSGGGQAGETQYF,TGTGCCAGCAGCAAATCGGGTGGGGGACAAGCGGGGGAGACCCAGTACTTC,.,TRBJ2-5,.,TRBV7-7
CASSRARGLSTEAFF,TGTGCCAGCAGCCGAGCCAGGGGGCTTAGCACTGAAGCTTTCTTT,.,TRBJ1-1,TRBD1,TRBV7-9
CASSQDPPRTGARHTQYF,TGCGCCAGCAGCCAAGATCCCCCACGGACAGGGGCACGTCATACGCAGTATTTT,.,TRBJ2-3,TRBD1,TRBV4-1
CASSQADRDQETQYF,TGTGCCAGCAGCCAGGCTGACAGGGACCAAGAGACCCAGTACTTC,.,TRBJ2-5,TRBD1,TRBV4-2
CASSRGVKTREQYF,TGTGCCAGCTCCCGGGGGGTGAAAACTCGGGAGCAGTACTTC,.,TRBJ2-7,TRBD2,TRBV6-1
CAWSVRQGWEKLFF,TGTGCCTGGAGTGTACGGCAGGGATGGGAAAAACTGTTTTTT,few,TRBJ1-4,.,TRBV30
CASSKLGGGTDTQYF,TGTGCCAGCTCGAAGCTAGGAGGGGGCACAGATACGCAGTATTTT,.,TRBJ2-3,.,TRBV18
CASSFRDQPQHF,TGTGCCAGCAGTTTTCGGGATCAGCCCCAGCATTTT,.,TRBJ1-5,.,TRBV6-6
CASSVGGGEKLFF,TGTGCCAGCAGCGTAGGAGGGGGTGAAAAACTGTTTTTT,.,TRBJ1-4,.,TRBV9
CSVERFLGDGYTF,TGCAGCGTTGAGAGGTTCTTAGGAGATGGCTACACCTTC,.,TRBJ1-2,.,TRBV29-1
CSVVRRMNTEAFF,TGCAGCGTTGTACGGCGGATGAACACTGAAGCTTTCTTT,.,TRBJ1-1,.,TRBV29-1
CSVDGTGGIYEQYF,TGCAGCGTTGATGGGACAGGGGGCATCTACGAGCAGTACTTC,few,TRBJ2-7,TRBD1,TRBV29-1
CASSLSGGSTDTQYF,TGCGCCAGCAGCTTGTCGGGAGGTAGCACAGATACGCAGTATTTT,few,TRBJ2-3,TRBD2,TRBV5-1
CASSLWTGESGNQPQHF,TGTGCCAGCAGCCTCTGGACAGGGGAAAGCGGCAATCAGCCCCAGCATTTT,.,TRBJ1-5,TRBD1,TRBV7-8
CASGSRGNEQFF,TGTGCTAGTGGTTCGCGGGGGAATGAGCAGTTCTTC,few,TRBJ2-1,TRBD2,TRBV12-5
CAWRDRGTEAFF,TGTGCCTGGAGGGACAGGGGCACTGAAGCTTTCTTT,.,TRBJ1-1,TRBD1,TRBV30
CAWSPGLAAYNEQFF,TGTGCCTGGAGCCCGGGACTAGCGGCCTACAATGAGCAGTTCTTC,.,TRBJ2-1,TRBD2,TRBV30
CSVVDRDPLNTEAFF,TGCAGCGTCGTTGACAGGGACCCTTTGAACACTGAAGCTTTCTTT,few,TRBJ1-1,TRBD1,TRBV29-1
CASSAQESYEQYF,TGTGCCAGCAGTGCACAGGAATCCTACGAGCAGTACTTC,.,TRBJ2-7,.,TRBV2
CASSPSDRDEQYF,TGTGCCAGCAGCCCGAGCGACAGAGACGAGCAGTACTTC,few,TRBJ2-7,.,TRBV11-1
CASMLAGEADTQYF,TGTGCCAGCATGCTAGCGGGAGAGGCAGATACGCAGTATTTT,few,TRBJ2-3,TRBD2,TRBV6-6
CSARRDEQFF,TGCAGTGCTAGGCGGGATGAGCAGTTCTTC,few,TRBJ2-1,.,TRBV20-1
CASSTQRGGETQYF,TGTGCCAGCAGCACTCAAAGGGGGGGGGAGACCCAGTACTTC,.,TRBJ2-5,.,TRBV5-4
CASSPRGRKETQYF,TGTGCCAGTAGTCCTAGAGGGAGAAAAGAGACCCAGTACTTC,few,TRBJ2-5,.,TRBV19
CASSPRTSGGDEQFF,TGTGCCAGCTCACCTCGGACTAGCGGAGGGGATGAGCAGTTCTTC,few,TRBJ2-1,TRBD2,TRBV18
CASSFSVDEQYF,TGTGCCAGCAGCTTTAGTGTCGACGAGCAGTACTTC,.,TRBJ2-7,.,TRBV7-9
CASTEGSGVLSQETQYF,TGCGCCAGCACCGAGGGTTCGGGAGTCCTAAGTCAAGAGACCCAGTACTTC,once,TRBJ2-5,.,TRBV4-1
CASSLAATYNEQFF,TGCGCCAGCAGCTTAGCGGCAACGTACAATGAGCAGTTCTTC,.,TRBJ2-1,.,TRBV5-1
CASSGGLAGADTQYF,TGTGCCAGCAGCGGCGGACTAGCGGGAGCAGATACGCAGTATTTT,few,TRBJ2-3,TRBD2,TRBV6-1
CATSRDYVTSGSSDEQFF,TGTGCCACCAGCAGAGATTACGTGACTAGCGGGAGTAGCGATGAGCAGTTCTTC,few,TRBJ2-1,TRBD2,TRBV15
CASSLRTAYNEQFF,TGTGCCAGCAGCTTAAGGACAGCCTACAATGAGCAGTTCTTC,few,TRBJ2-1,.,TRBV7-9
CASSKKVAAGANTEAFF,TGTGCCAGCAGCAAGAAGGTGGCAGCGGGGGCGAACACTGAAGCTTTCTTT,.,TRBJ1-1,.,TRBV5-4
CASSRGLANEQFF,TGTGCCAGCAGCCGAGGACTAGCCAATGAGCAGTTCTTC,few,TRBJ2-1,TRBD2,TRBV11-1
CASSSGQKETQYF,TGTGCCAGCAGTTCTGGACAGAAAGAGACCCAGTACTTC,few,TRBJ2-5,.,TRBV28
CAWMGQGRGEAFF,TGTGCCTGGATGGGACAGGGGCGCGGAGAAGCTTTCTTT,.,TRBJ1-1,TRBD1,TRBV30
CAWSDGFVETQYF,TGTGCCTGGAGTGACGGGTTCGTAGAGACCCAGTACTTC,few,TRBJ2-5,.,TRBV30
CASSVTPSGNYEQYF,TGTGCCAGCAGCGTAACGCCTAGCGGGAACTACGAGCAGTACTTC,.,TRBJ2-7,TRBD2,TRBV11-2
CASSLRQDGYTF,TGTGCCAGCAGCTTAAGACAGGATGGCTACACCTTC,few,TRBJ1-2,.,TRBV7-9